This paragraph covers one T cell receptor beta chain sequence. No antigen is known for it. The naive CD8 subset, CD45RO-negative cells positively selected for CCR7, excluded terminally differentiated effector memory CD45RA+ cells. The record originates from a study of shared clonotypes between healthy human individuals. Looking at the study overall: Aged 18 to 49, the donors were two women and a few men. Study findings and constraints: The sharing of 5% to 6.5% of naive CD4 clonotypes was seen across a few donors. Estimated richness was generally greater in naive than memory subsets. Despite large depth, rarefaction showed incomplete sorted-subset sequencing.

Method: immunoSEQ multiplex PCR; TCRdb's copy keeps in-frame clones and lacks some. The repertoire has around 600,000 clones, around 96% of them found once; the top ten carry 0.11%. This TCR came from a woman aged 25 to 45 in good health. Sequencing used naive CD8+ T cells sorted from blood.

The DNA for the CDR3 is TGTGCCAGCAGCTTCGGGACAGTGAACACTGAAGCTTTCTTT. Its translation: CASSFGTVNTEAFF. The chain joins TRBV5-4 to TRBJ1-1, with 7 nucleotides matching TRBD1. J gave up 0 bases and V 2 bases, and 1 base lay outside the gene matches. Germline V gene sequence: CDR1 SGHNT, CDR2 YYREEE (reference sequence). CDR3 length: 14 amino acids.